This entry is about one TCR beta chain. RNA transcripts gave rise to amplified TCR beta CDR3 regions. The TCR CDR3 was amplified in a first-round RT-PCR using the HTBI primer set. TCRdb called the multiplex PCR reads again in MiXCR, with one record for every CDR3 protein. The sample has 250,000 to 300,000 distinct CDR3 sequences; about 13% are singletons. The data belong to a study of T cells in Graves' hyperthyroidism and ophthalmopathy. From germline, CDR1 is GTSNPN and CDR2 SVGIG (reference sequence). This CDR3 region has 13 residues. Trimming took 2 bases from V and 4 from J; bases not matched to a gene: 3.

The clonotype originates from a woman in her forties with Graves' hyperthyroidism. The V call is TRBV30, the J call TRBJ1-1, with TRBD1 matching 8 bases. The sequenced sample consisted of blood. The CDR3 loop is CAWSIQGATEAFF. The CDR3 DNA reads as TGTGCCTGGAGTATTCAGGGGGCCACTGAAGCTTTCTTT.